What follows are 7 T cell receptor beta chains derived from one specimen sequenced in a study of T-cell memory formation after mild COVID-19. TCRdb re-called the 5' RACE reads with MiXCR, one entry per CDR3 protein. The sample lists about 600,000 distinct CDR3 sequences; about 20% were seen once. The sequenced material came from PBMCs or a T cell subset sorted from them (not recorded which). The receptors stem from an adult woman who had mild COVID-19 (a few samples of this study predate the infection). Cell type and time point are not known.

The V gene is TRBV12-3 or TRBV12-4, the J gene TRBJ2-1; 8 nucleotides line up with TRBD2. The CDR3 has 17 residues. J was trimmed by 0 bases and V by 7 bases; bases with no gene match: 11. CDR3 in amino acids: CASTFAWAGGSYNEQFF. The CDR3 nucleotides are TGTGCCAGCACCTTCGCGTGGGCGGGGGGCTCCTACAATGAGCAGTTCTTC.

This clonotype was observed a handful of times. The CDR3 DNA follows: TGTGCCAGCACTGACCTTGCCAAAAACATTCAGTACTTC. Translating gives CASTDLAKNIQYF. V usage is TRBV6-1 and J usage is TRBJ2-4; D ambiguous. The CDR3 has 13 amino acids. The V gene lost 7 bases and the J gene lost 1 base, with 8 bases spanning the gap. CDR1 is MNHNS and CDR2 is SASEGT in the germline V gene.

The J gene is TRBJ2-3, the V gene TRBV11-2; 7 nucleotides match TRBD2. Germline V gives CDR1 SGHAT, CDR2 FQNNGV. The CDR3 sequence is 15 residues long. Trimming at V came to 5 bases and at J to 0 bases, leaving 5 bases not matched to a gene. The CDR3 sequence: CASSRPGLSTDTQYF. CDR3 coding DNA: TGTGCCAGCAGCCGACCGGGACTAAGCACAGATACGCAGTATTTT.

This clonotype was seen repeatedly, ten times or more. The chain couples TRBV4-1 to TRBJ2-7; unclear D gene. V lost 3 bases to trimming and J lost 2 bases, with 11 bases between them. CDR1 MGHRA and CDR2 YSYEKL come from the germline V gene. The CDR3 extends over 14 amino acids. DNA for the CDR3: TGCGCCAGCAGCCATGATAAAGGGACCTACGAGCAGTACTTC. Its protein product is CASSHDKGTYEQYF.

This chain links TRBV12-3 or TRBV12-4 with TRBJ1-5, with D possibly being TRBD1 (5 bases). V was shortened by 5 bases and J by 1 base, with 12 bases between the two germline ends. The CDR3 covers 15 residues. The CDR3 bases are TGTGCCAGCAGTAAGCAGGGTGGGAGCAATCAGCCCCAGCATTTT. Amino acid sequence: CASSKQGGSNQPQHF.

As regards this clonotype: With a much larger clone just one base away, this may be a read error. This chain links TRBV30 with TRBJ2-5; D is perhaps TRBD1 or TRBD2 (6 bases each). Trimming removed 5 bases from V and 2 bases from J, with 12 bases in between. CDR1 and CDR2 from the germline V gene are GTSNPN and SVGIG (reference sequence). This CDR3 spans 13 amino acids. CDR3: CAWGRGQQETQYF. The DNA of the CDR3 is TGTGCCTGGGGACGGGGGCAACAAGAGACCCAGTACTTC.

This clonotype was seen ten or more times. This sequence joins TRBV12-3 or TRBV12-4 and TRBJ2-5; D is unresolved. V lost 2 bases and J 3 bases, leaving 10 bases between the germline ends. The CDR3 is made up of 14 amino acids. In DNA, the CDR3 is TGTGCCAGCAGTTTAAGTACAGCGAAAGAGACCCAGTACTTC. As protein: CASSLSTAKETQYF.